Below, 16 T cell receptor beta chains from the same sample are listed, as sequenced in a study of PD-1 blockade in classical Hodgkin lymphoma. Clones were sequenced by immunoSEQ multiplex PCR, and TCRdb holds only the in-frame ones, with some missing. This sample has about 2,500 clones, with over 60% found just once. Sample time point: cycle 4 day 1 (C4D1), after five to seven weeks of nivolumab. Each patient relapsed following autologous stem cell transplantation, and prior brentuximab vedotin exposure differed. The CD8+ T cells came from thawed PBMCs through magnetic negative selection. Material: CD8+ T cells from blood, obtained before the fourth cycle of nivolumab. The receptors were gathered from a human donor with classical Hodgkin lymphoma.

The gene calls are TRBV29-1 and TRBJ1-2; possibly TRBD1 for D (5 bases). The CDR3 extends over 11 amino acids. The V end lost 8 bases, the J end lost 6 bases, and 13 bases lay between the germline ends. Germline V gene lookup returns CDR1 SQVTM and CDR2 ANQGSEA. The CDR3, as DNA: TGCAGCTTAAGGGACTTCGATGGCTACACCTTC. Its protein product is CSLRDFDGYTF.

There are a few counts of this clone. The CDR3 nucleotides read TGTGCCAGCAGTGGTGGGACAGGGGGATGGGGGGCCAACGTCCTGACTTTC. Protein sequence: CASSGGTGGWGANVLTF. This chain links TRBV6-1 with TRBJ2-6, with 11 bases fitting TRBD1. Germline lookup yields CDR1 MNHNS and CDR2 SASEGT. The CDR3 runs 17 residues. Germline trimming cut 4 bases from V and 4 bases from J; bases unmatched to any gene: 6.

The chain carries TRBV10-2 and TRBJ2-7; D is undetermined. V was pared by 5 bases and J by 2 bases, with 7 bases between. Germline CDR1 reads WSHSY; CDR2 reads SAAADI. CDR3 length: 12 amino acids. Written as DNA, the CDR3 is TGCGCCAGCAGTATAGTCCCCTACGAGCAGTACGTC. Protein: CASSIVPYEQYV.

The chain employs TRBV2 and TRBJ2-2; D remains ambiguous. Trimming removed 0 bases from V and 0 bases from J, with 8 bases in between. This CDR3 is built from 16 residues. Germline V gene data show CDR1 as SNHLY and CDR2 as FYNNEI. The CDR3 coding sequence is TGTGCCAGCAGTGAAGCGTGGCAGTCGAACACCGGGGAGCTGTTTTTT. It is translated as CASSEAWQSNTGELFF.

The chain combines TRBV6-6 with TRBJ2-7, with D perhaps TRBD2 (5 bases). Trimming removed 2 bases at V and 4 bases at J, with 9 bases between. From germline, CDR1 is MNHNY and CDR2 SVGAGI (reference sequence). The CDR3 is made up of 13 amino acids. This chain's CDR3 is CASSYPGKYEQYF. DNA of the CDR3: TGTGCCAGCAGTTACCCGGGGAAGTACGAGCAGTACTTC.

This clone is termed medium-sized. The chain uses TRBV21-1 and TRBJ1-2; the table's TRBD1 call for D was not verified on the DNA. TRBV21-1 is listed as a pseudogene. CDR3 size: 14 residues. This CDR3 is CASIVHQGNYGYTF. CDR3 in DNA: TGTGCCAGCATCGTCCATCAGGGTAACTATGGCTACACCTTC.

The rearrangement links TRBV2 to TRBJ2-7; D is uncertain. The CDR3 length is 12 residues. Deletions cut 7 bases from V and 7 bases from J, with 14 bases between. Per the germline V gene, CDR1 is SNHLY and CDR2 is FYNNEI. CDR3 sequence: CASNTRWGEQYV. For the CDR3, the DNA is TGTGCCAGCAACACACGTTGGGGAGAGCAGTACGTC.

V is TRBV9 and J is TRBJ1-5; TRBD1 aligns across 9 bases. The CDR3 is made up of 15 amino acids. Germline V gene lookup returns CDR1 SGDLS and CDR2 YYNGEE. After removal of 4 bases from V and 4 bases from J, the junction contained 6 bases not matched to a gene. In nucleotides, the CDR3 is TGTGCCAGCAGCCGGACAGGGGAAAAGAATCAGCCCCAGCATTTT. Translation gives CASSRTGEKNQPQHF. Full variable domain (remainder filled in from reference TRBV9 and TRBJ1-5): DSGVTQTPKHLITATGQRVTLRCSPRSGDLSVYWYQQSLDQGLQFLIQYYNGEERAKGNILERFSAQQFPDLHSELNLSSLELGDSALYFCASSRTGEKNQPQHFGDGTRLSIL.

This clone turned up a few times. The chain couples TRBV2 to TRBJ2-5; 7 bases agree with TRBD1. CDR1 is SNHLY and CDR2 is FYNNEI in the germline V gene. This CDR3 spans 15 amino acids. Trimming removed 3 bases from V and 6 bases from J; junction bases left unmatched: 10. This CDR3 reads CASSEATGPRKTQYF. The CDR3 nucleotides are TGTGCCAGCAGTGAGGCGACAGGGCCTAGGAAGACCCAGTACTTC.

V gene TRBV6-6 combines with J gene TRBJ1-1; D uncertain. This CDR3 contains 11 residues. Deletions cut 6 bases from V and 4 bases from J, with 6 bases between. Germline loops: CDR1 MNHNY, CDR2 SVGAGI (reference sequence). The CDR3, as DNA: TGTGCCAGCAGCCAAATCACTGAAGCTTTCTTT. Translation gives CASSQITEAFF.

This clone was recorded a few times. The genes are TRBV28 and TRBJ1-2, with D possibly being TRBD1 (6 bases). Germline V lookup: CDR1 MDHEN, CDR2 SYDVKM. With 4 bases removed from V and 4 bases from J, the gap between germline ends came to 7 bases. The CDR3 length is 12 residues. The DNA of the CDR3 is TGTGCCAGCAGTTGGGGGCCCTATGGCTACACCTTC. It is translated as CASSWGPYGYTF.

The V call is TRBV7-9, the J call TRBJ2-1; no reliable D call. Germline CDR1 and CDR2: SEHNR and FQNEAQ (reference sequence). Trimming shortened V by 2 bases and J by 9 bases, and 8 bases separated the two germline ends. CDR3 size: 12 residues. CDR3 sequence: CASSLSSPEQFF. The CDR3 DNA follows: TGTGCCAGCAGCTTAAGCAGTCCTGAGCAGTTCTTC. Based on the CDR3 plus reference TRBV7-9 and TRBJ2-1, the full variable domain is DTGVSQNPRHKITKRGQNVTFRCDPISEHNRLYWYRQTLGQGPEFLTYFQNEAQLEKSRLLSDRFSAERPKGSFSTLEIQRTEQGDSAMYLCASSLSSPEQFFGPGTRLTVL.

The rearrangement joins TRBV7-4 to TRBJ1-2; 10 bases map to TRBD1. The junction had 4 bases not matched to a gene; V was cut back by 9 bases and J by 3 bases. The CDR3 spans 13 residues. CDR1 SGHVT and CDR2 SQSDAQ come from the germline V gene. CDR3 coding DNA: TGTGCCAGTGAGACAGGGGGCGACTATGGCTACACCTTC. Translation gives CASETGGDYGYTF. Full variable domain (outside the CDR3, taken from reference TRBV7-4 and TRBJ1-2): GAGVSQSPRYKVAKRGRDVALRCDSISGHVTLYWYRQTLGQGSEVLTYSQSDAQRDKSGRPSGRFSAERPERSVSTLKIQRTEQGDSAVYLCASETGGDYGYTFGSGTRLTVV.

This chain connects TRBV27 to TRBJ1-3, with 7 bases identical to TRBD1. This CDR3 is built from 15 residues. V shed 5 bases, J shed 4 bases, and the junction held 8 bases outside the gene matches. CDR1 and CDR2 (germline): MNHEY, SMNVEV (reference sequence). CDR3 sequence reads: CASSRDRRMGNTIYF. In DNA, the CDR3 is TGTGCCAGCAGTCGGGACAGACGGATGGGAAACACCATATATTTT.

The chain combines TRBV7-4 with TRBJ1-6, with D perhaps matching TRBD1 (5 bases). The CDR3 contains 17 residues. Germline loops: CDR1 SGHVT, CDR2 SQSDAQ. Trimming pared 8 bases from V and 0 bases from J, leaving 17 bases between. CDR3 DNA: TGTGCCAGCCGACAGTCCCACCCATGCTCCTATAATTCACCCCTCCACTTT. Translation gives CASRQSHPCSYNSPLHF. Variable domain in full (rest from reference TRBV7-4 and TRBJ1-6): GAGVSQSPRYKVAKRGRDVALRCDSISGHVTLYWYRQTLGQGSEVLTYSQSDAQRDKSGRPSGRFSAERPERSVSTLKIQRTEQGDSAVYLCASRQSHPCSYNSPLHFGNGTRLTVT.

This chain joins TRBV27 and TRBJ1-1; no definite D call. The germline V gene has CDR1 MNHEY and CDR2 SMNVEV (reference sequence). The CDR3 spans 14 residues. Between the trimmed V and J ends, which lost 5 bases and 5 bases, there was a span of 15 bases. CDR3: CASSPSGGPTEAFF. The CDR3 DNA reads TGTGCCAGCAGTCCGTCAGGTGGACCAACTGAAGCTTTCTTT.